The T cell receptor beta chain described here comes from a study of shared clonotypes between healthy human individuals. About the research overall: With ages of 18 to 49, the donors were two women and three men.

Measured with immunoSEQ multiplex PCR; TCRdb has only the in-frame clones, and not every one. There are approximately 500,000 clones in the sample; over 75% occur only once, and 9.5% to 15% lies in the top ten. This clone was recorded only once. Each donor was a Caucasian adult residing in Nashville, Tennessee. The sample was PBMCs. This receptor was obtained from a woman in her forties in good health. Some clones in this sample may be carry-over from other donors' samples.

CDR3 sequence: CASSEAPGRETQYF. CDR3 DNA sequence: TGTGCCAGCAGTGAAGCACCTGGGCGGGAGACCCAGTACTTC. V gene TRBV2 combines with J gene TRBJ2-5; no clear D. This CDR3 is built from 14 residues. Germline lookup yields CDR1 SNHLY and CDR2 FYNNEI. V lost 0 bases, J lost 5 bases, and 10 bases lay in between.